The 21 T cell receptor beta chains listed next were all sequenced from one sample in a study of human T cells and chemical hapten exposure. Blood, whole and unfractionated, served as the source for total RNA extraction. TCRdb used MiXCR to reprocess the 5' RACE reads, holding one entry per CDR3 protein. Of 150,000 or so distinct CDR3 sequences in the sample, 4.1% were seen once. The receptors originated from a female donor in good health.

This clonotype was counted a few times. The chain combines TRBV5-1 with TRBJ1-1; 10 bases line up with TRBD1. Germline V gene sequence: CDR1 SGHRS, CDR2 YFSETQ. The J segment lost 7 bases and the V segment lost 4 bases, leaving 4 bases of the junction unmatched. This CDR3 region has 13 residues. The chain's CDR3 is CASSLDRGHEAFF. In DNA form, the CDR3 reads TGCGCCAGCAGCCTCGACAGGGGGCATGAAGCTTTCTTT.

This clonotype was detected a few times. The V call is TRBV6-2 or TRBV6-3, the J call TRBJ2-1, with D possibly matching TRBD2 (6 bases). The germline V and J ends were trimmed by 2 bases and 5 bases, with 16 bases remaining between them. CDR3 length equals 16 residues. Germline CDR1 MNHEY, CDR2 SVGEGT. CDR3 protein: CASSYEPGGLNNEQFF. CDR3 bases: TGTGCCAGCAGTTACGAGCCAGGAGGGTTGAACAATGAGCAGTTCTTC.

Many counts were recorded for this clonotype. The V and J genes are TRBV27 and TRBJ1-1; D not resolved. Per germline, CDR1 MNHEY and CDR2 SMNVEV (reference sequence). CDR3 length: 13 residues. V lost 3 bases and J lost 1, with 6 bases in between. CDR3 nucleotides: TGTGCCAGCAGTTTGAGGGAGAACACTGAAGCTTTCTTT. This sequence encodes CASSLRENTEAFF.

This clonotype was seen many times. In nucleotides, the CDR3 is TGCAGCGTTCGAAGGACTAGCGGCAACTACGAGCAGTACTTC. This gives the protein CSVRRTSGNYEQYF. This chain uses TRBV29-1 with TRBJ2-7; 10 bases match TRBD2. V gave up 5 bases and J gave up 3 bases; unmatched junction bases: 7. There are 14 residues in the CDR3. Germline CDR1 is SQVTM and CDR2 is ANQGSEA.

This chain uses TRBV9 with TRBJ1-5, with D possibly being TRBD1 (5 bases). CDR1 is SGDLS, CDR2 YYNGEE, per germline. Trimming left V 3 bases short and J 0 bases short, with 10 bases between. This CDR3 region has 15 residues. CDR3 sequence: CASSGRGGSNQPQHF. The DNA for the CDR3 is TGTGCCAGCAGCGGGCGGGGCGGTAGCAATCAGCCCCAGCATTTT. The full variable domain, in which reference TRBV9 and TRBJ1-5 provide the parts outside the CDR3, is DSGVTQTPKHLITATGQRVTLRCSPRSGDLSVYWYQQSLDQGLQFLIQYYNGEERAKGNILERFSAQQFPDLHSELNLSSLELGDSALYFCASSGRGGSNQPQHFGDGTRLSIL.

This clonotype was observed at least ten times. The chain links TRBV29-1 to TRBJ1-1; no clear D gene. The length of the CDR3 is 12 residues. The V end was cut by 4 bases, the J end by 1 base, with 7 bases between. CDR1 is SQVTM, CDR2 ANQGSEA, per germline. CDR3 nucleotide sequence: TGCAGCGTTGTCACGGGGAACACTGAAGCTTTCTTT. Protein product: CSVVTGNTEAFF.

As regards this clonotype: A much larger clone is a single base away; this may be a read error. The V and J genes are TRBV7-9 and TRBJ1-6; tentative D call: TRBD1 (5 bases). CDR1 and CDR2 (germline): SEHNR, FQNEAQ (reference sequence). This CDR3 spans 14 amino acids. The CDR3, as DNA: TGTGCCAGCAGTACTGGGACCGCAAATTCACCCCTCAACTTT. This translates into CASSTGTANSPLNF.

This clonotype was observed at least ten times. The chain couples TRBV28 to TRBJ2-7, with D unclear. Deletions cut 3 bases from V and 0 bases from J, with 6 bases between. The CDR3 consists of 13 residues. Germline V lookup: CDR1 MDHEN, CDR2 SYDVKM. As DNA, the CDR3 is TGTGCCAGCAGTTTCCGCCGCTCCTACGAGCAGTACTTC. It yields the protein CASSFRRSYEQYF.

This clonotype was observed many times. V and J are TRBV5-1 and TRBJ1-1; 10 bases fit TRBD1. Germline trimming cut 4 bases from V and 3 bases from J; bases unmatched to any gene: 3. CDR3 size: 14 residues. Germline V lookup: CDR1 SGHRS, CDR2 YFSETQ. The CDR3, as DNA: TGCGCCAGCAGCGGGGACAGGGGTGACACTGAAGCTTTCTTT. Amino acid sequence: CASSGDRGDTEAFF.

This sequence joins TRBV2 and TRBJ2-7; D might be TRBD2 (6 bases). Germline CDR1 is SNHLY and CDR2 is FYNNEI. The ends were cut back, 3 bases at V and 5 bases at J, with 14 bases in the middle. The CDR3 totals 14 residues. The CDR3 region is CASSEQGGGDEQYF. The CDR3 DNA follows: TGTGCCAGCAGTGAGCAGGGAGGTGGGGACGAGCAGTACTTC.

The V and J genes are TRBV6-5 and TRBJ2-3, with unresolved D. Looked up from germline, CDR1 is MNHEY and CDR2 is SVGAGI. This CDR3 is 14 amino acids long. V lost 4 bases and J lost 6, with 14 bases in between. The CDR3 DNA reads TGTGCCAGCAGTTTGGGCACTGGATCGGATACGCAGTATTTT. It codes for CASSLGTGSDTQYF.

Many counts were recorded for this clonotype. The chain has TRBV18 and TRBJ1-5; D ambiguous. The length of the CDR3 is 13 residues. V lost 3 bases to trimming and J lost 1 base, with 4 bases between them. The germline V gene encodes CDR1 KGHSH and CDR2 LQKENI. CDR3 nucleotides: TGTGCCAGCTCACCGCTAAGCAATCAGCCCCAGCATTTT. Its protein product is CASSPLSNQPQHF.

The sample holds many counts of this clonotype. V and J are TRBV24-1 and TRBJ2-2; a weak D match, TRBD2 (7 bases). Germline CDR1 KGHDR, CDR2 SFDVKD. V lost 2 bases and J 4 bases, leaving 19 bases between the germline ends. The CDR3 extends over 18 amino acids. CDR3 amino acids: CATSDSTGPTGGTGELFF. DNA of the CDR3: TGTGCCACCAGTGATTCGACAGGACCCACGGGGGGCACCGGGGAGCTGTTTTTT.

This clonotype appeared many times. The chain employs TRBV2 and TRBJ1-2; D is unclear. This CDR3 is built from 14 residues. V gave up 0 bases and J gave up 7 bases, with 12 bases separating them. The germline V gene has CDR1 SNHLY and CDR2 FYNNEI. For the CDR3, the DNA is TGTGCCAGCAGTGAAGCCGCGAGCGGTGTTGGCTACACCTTC. Amino acid sequence: CASSEAASGVGYTF. Drawing the rest from reference TRBV2 and TRBJ1-2, the complete variable domain is EPEVTQTPSHQVTQMGQEVILRCVPISNHLYFYWYRQILGQKVEFLVSFYNNEISEKSEIFDDQFSVERPDGSNFTLKIRSTKLEDSAMYFCASSEAASGVGYTFGSGTRLTVV.

This clonotype appeared many times. This chain joins TRBV20-1 and TRBJ1-1; weak D call: TRBD1 (6 bases). CDR3 length equals 15 residues. Germline CDR1 DFQATT, CDR2 SNEGSKA (reference sequence). The germline V and J ends were trimmed by 0 bases and 6 bases, with 17 bases remaining between them. CDR3: CSARDGGGVYSEAFF. The CDR3 DNA reads as TGCAGTGCTAGAGATGGTGGGGGCGTATACTCTGAAGCTTTCTTT.

Many counts were recorded for this clonotype. The CDR3, as DNA: TGCAGTGCTTCTTCCCGGGACAGGTGGCCTGAGGGGGCCAAAAACATTCAGTACTTC. Its protein is CSASSRDRWPEGAKNIQYF. The V call is TRBV20-1, the J call TRBJ2-4, with 8 positions matching TRBD1. Germline trimming cut 5 bases from V and 1 base from J; bases unmatched to any gene: 19. The germline V gene has CDR1 DFQATT and CDR2 SNEGSKA (reference sequence). The CDR3 spans 19 residues.

This clonotype was recorded many times. The chain combines TRBV6-5 with TRBJ1-1; D uncertain. V was clipped by 4 bases and J by 6 bases, with 15 bases between them. This CDR3 comprises 14 residues. The germline gives CDR1 MNHEY, CDR2 SVGAGI. Here the CDR3 DNA reads TGTGCCAGCAGTTTTAGACCGGAGAGGGCTGAAGCTTTCTTT. Its protein product is CASSFRPERAEAFF.

This clonotype was recorded at least ten times. The chain has TRBV29-1 and TRBJ1-5, with D possibly TRBD1 on 5 matching bases. The CDR3 length is 14 residues. Trimming took 6 bases from V and 4 from J, leaving 16 bases between them. Looked up from germline, CDR1 is SQVTM and CDR2 is ANQGSEA. This chain's CDR3 is CSVSNGGGNQPQHF. DNA of the CDR3: TGCAGCGTCTCCAACGGGGGGGGAAATCAGCCCCAGCATTTT.

This clonotype was picked up many times. The chain uses TRBV20-1 and TRBJ1-1; no firm D call. Germline V gene sequence: CDR1 DFQATT, CDR2 SNEGSKA (reference sequence). The CDR3 totals 15 residues. V was cut by 4 bases and J by 3 bases, with 18 bases left in between. The DNA of the CDR3 is TGCAGTGCTATGCCCGGACCTAACTGGGACACTGAAGCTTTCTTT. Translating gives CSAMPGPNWDTEAFF.

This clonotype was detected many times. The DNA for the CDR3 is TGTGCCAGCAGTAGGGACAGGATTGCGCCCCAGCATTTT. It codes for CASSRDRIAPQHF. The genes are TRBV27 and TRBJ1-5, with TRBD1 matching over 8 bases. CDR1 is MNHEY, CDR2 SMNVEV, per germline (reference sequence). This CDR3 is built from 13 residues. V lost 5 bases, J lost 9 bases, and 6 bases stayed unmatched.

The genes are TRBV10-2 and TRBJ1-1, with a tentative D call TRBD1 (6 bases). The V gene lost 6 bases and the J gene lost 5 bases, with 13 bases spanning the gap. There are 13 residues in the CDR3. In germline, CDR1 is WSHSY, CDR2 SAAADI. The CDR3 here is CASSGGGVTEAFF. The CDR3 coding sequence is TGCGCCAGCAGCGGGGGCGGGGTAACTGAAGCTTTCTTT.